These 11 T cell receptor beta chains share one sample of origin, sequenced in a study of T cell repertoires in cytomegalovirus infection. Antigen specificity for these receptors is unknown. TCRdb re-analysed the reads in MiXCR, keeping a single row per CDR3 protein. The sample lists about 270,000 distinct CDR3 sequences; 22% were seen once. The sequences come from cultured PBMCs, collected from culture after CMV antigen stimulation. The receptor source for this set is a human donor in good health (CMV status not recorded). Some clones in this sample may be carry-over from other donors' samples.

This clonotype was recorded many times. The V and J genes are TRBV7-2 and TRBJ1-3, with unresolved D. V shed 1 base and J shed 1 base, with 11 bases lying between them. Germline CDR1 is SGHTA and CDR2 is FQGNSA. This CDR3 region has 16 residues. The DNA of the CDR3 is TGTGCCAGCAGCTTAGTTGGAGCGGGGTCTGGAAACACCATATATTTT. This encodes CASSLVGAGSGNTIYF.

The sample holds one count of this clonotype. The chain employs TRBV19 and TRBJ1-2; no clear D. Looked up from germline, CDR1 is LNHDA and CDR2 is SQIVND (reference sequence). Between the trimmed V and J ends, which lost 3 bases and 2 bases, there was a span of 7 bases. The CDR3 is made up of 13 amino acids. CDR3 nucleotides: TGTGCCAGTAGTATGACCACGAACTATGGCTACACCTTC. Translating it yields CASSMTTNYGYTF.

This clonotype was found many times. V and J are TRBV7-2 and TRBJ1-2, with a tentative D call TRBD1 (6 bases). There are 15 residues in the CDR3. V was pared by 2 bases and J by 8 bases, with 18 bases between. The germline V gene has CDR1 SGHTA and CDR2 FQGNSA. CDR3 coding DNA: TGTGCCAGCAGCTTAAATATCAGGGGCCTGGGAGGCTACACCTTC. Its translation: CASSLNIRGLGGYTF.

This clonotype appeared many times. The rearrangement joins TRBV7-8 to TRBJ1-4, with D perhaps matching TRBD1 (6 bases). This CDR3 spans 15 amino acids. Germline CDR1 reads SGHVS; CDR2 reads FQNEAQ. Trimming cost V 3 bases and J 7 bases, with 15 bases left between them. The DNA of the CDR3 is TGTGCCAGCAGCTTGTTCCGGGACAACAGTGAAAAACTGTTTTTT. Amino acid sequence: CASSLFRDNSEKLFF.

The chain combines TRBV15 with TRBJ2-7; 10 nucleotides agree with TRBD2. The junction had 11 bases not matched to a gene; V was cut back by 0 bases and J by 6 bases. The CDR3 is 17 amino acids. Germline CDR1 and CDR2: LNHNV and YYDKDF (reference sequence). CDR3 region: CATSRDLRLAGVSEQYV. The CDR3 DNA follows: TGTGCCACCAGCAGAGATTTGCGGCTAGCGGGAGTCTCCGAGCAGTACGTC.

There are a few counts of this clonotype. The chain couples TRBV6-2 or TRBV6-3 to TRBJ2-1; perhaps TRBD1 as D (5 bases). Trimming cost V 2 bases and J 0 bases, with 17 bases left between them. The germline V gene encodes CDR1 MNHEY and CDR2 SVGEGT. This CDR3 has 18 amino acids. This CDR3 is CASSYRGRMIVSYNEQFF. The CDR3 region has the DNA TGTGCCAGCAGTTACAGGGGAAGGATGATAGTCTCCTACAATGAGCAGTTCTTC.

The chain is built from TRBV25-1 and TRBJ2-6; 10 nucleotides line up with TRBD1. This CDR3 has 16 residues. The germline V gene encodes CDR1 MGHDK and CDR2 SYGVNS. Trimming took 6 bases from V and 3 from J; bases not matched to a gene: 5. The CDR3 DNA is TGTGCCAGCAGACCGACAGGGGGCAGTGGGGCCAACGTCCTGACTTTC. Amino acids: CASRPTGGSGANVLTF.

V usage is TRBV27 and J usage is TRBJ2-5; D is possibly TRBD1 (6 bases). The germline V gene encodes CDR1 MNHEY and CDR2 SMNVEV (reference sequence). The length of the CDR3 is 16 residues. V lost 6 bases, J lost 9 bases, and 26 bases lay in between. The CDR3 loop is CASRPGTLAQWAAQYF. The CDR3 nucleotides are TGTGCCAGCAGACCCGGGACACTGGCTCAATGGGCGGCCCAGTACTTC.

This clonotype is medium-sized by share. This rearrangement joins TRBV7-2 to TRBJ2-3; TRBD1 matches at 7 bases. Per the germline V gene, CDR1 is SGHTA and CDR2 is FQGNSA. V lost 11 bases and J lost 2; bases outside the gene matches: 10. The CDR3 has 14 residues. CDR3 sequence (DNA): TGTGCCGGAATGAACAGGGGACACACAGATACGCAGTATTTT. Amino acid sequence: CAGMNRGHTDTQYF.

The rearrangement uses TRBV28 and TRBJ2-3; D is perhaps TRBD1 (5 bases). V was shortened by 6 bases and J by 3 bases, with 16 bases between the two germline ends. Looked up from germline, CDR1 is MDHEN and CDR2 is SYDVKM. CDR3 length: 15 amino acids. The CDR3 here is CASRSESGLTDTQYF. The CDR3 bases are TGTGCCAGCAGGTCTGAGTCAGGGTTAACAGATACGCAGTATTTT.

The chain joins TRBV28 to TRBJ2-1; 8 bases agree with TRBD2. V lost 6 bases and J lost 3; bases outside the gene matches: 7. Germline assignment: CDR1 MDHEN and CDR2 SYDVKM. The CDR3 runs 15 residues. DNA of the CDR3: TGTGCCAGCAGATATAGCGGGGACTTCTACAATGAGCAGTTCTTC. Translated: CASRYSGDFYNEQFF.